A selection of T cell receptor beta chains follows, all from one sample in a study of blood T cell repertoires in COVID-19. Generated by immunoSEQ multiplex PCR, the TCRdb table keeps only in-frame clones and is missing some. In the table there are 65,000 to 70,000 clones, about 81% of which are singletons. Material for sequencing was peripheral blood. The receptors were gathered from a human donor in a cohort sampled during active COVID-19. The CDR3 runs from the conserved cysteine through the conserved F or W. The order of the fields is V gene, D gene, clone size, J gene, CDR3 DNA, CDR3 protein. The D gene is left open where the match is weak. Rows may omit the clone size; those that give it use once, few, many or a size class.

TRBV4-1	.	.	TRBJ1-5	TGCGCCAGCAGCCAAGATCTGGGAGGTGTTACGGGGGGACAGCCCCAGCATTTT	CASSQDLGGVTGGQPQHF
TRBV19	.	few	TRBJ2-7	TGTGCCAGTAGTATCGCAGGCGGGGACTACGAGCAGTACTTC	CASSIAGGDYEQYF
TRBV28	.	.	TRBJ2-3	TGTGCCAGCAGTTTAAGGCGGGAGGACAGGACAGATACGCAGTATTTT	CASSLRREDRTDTQYF
TRBV4-2	.	.	TRBJ1-1	TGTGCCAGCAGCCAAGAGATACAGGGCCCGGGGTACACTGAAGCTTTCTTT	CASSQEIQGPGYTEAFF
TRBV6-5	.	.	TRBJ1-2	TGTGCCAGCAGTTACTCAGCGCGGGGGGCAAATGGCTACACCTTC	CASSYSARGANGYTF
TRBV2	.	.	TRBJ1-4	TGTGCCAGCATCACTCCGGGACTAGGTGAAAAACTGTTTTTT	CASITPGLGEKLFF
TRBV30	.	few	TRBJ2-2	TGTGCCTGGGGACCGGGCTGGGTCGCGGGCAACACCGGGGAGCTGTTTTTT	CAWGPGWVAGNTGELFF
TRBV13	TRBD1	.	TRBJ1-2	TGTGCCAGCAGCCTCGGGACAGTTAACTATGGCTACACCTTC	CASSLGTVNYGYTF
TRBV28	TRBD2	.	TRBJ2-1	TGTGCCAGCAGTTTAAGGACTAGCTCCTACAATGAGCAGTTCTTC	CASSLRTSSYNEQFF
TRBV6-6	.	few	TRBJ2-2	TGTGCCAGCAGTTCCCCAGGGTCGGGCACCGGGGAGCTGTTTTTT	CASSSPGSGTGELFF
TRBV5-6	.	.	TRBJ2-7	TGTGCCAGCAGCCTACCCCGGGGTTCTTCCTACGAGCAGTACTTC	CASSLPRGSSYEQYF
TRBV5-4	.	.	TRBJ2-7	TGTGCCAGCAGCAATTACTTTGCCTACGAGCAGTACTTC	CASSNYFAYEQYF
TRBV6-1	TRBD2	once	TRBJ2-7	TGTGCCAGCAGTGAATGGGCGGGGGGAAGATACGAGCAGTACTTC	CASSEWAGGRYEQYF
TRBV28	.	once	TRBJ2-7	TGTGCCAGCAGTTTGTCGGGGAGCTCCTACGAGCAGTACTTC	CASSLSGSSYEQYF
TRBV6-5	.	.	TRBJ2-7	TGTGCCAGCAGACAAACAGGGTCCGAGCAGTACTTC	CASRQTGSEQYF
TRBV30	TRBD1	.	TRBJ2-7	TGTGCCTTGGGGAGGGGACAGGGACGAGGCGAGCAGTACTTC	CALGRGQGRGEQYF
TRBV5-4	TRBD2	.	TRBJ2-1	TGTGCCAGCAGCTTGGGACTAGCGGGAGTATACGAGCAGTTCTTC	CASSLGLAGVYEQFF
TRBV27	.	.	TRBJ2-3	TGTGCCAGCGGATCAAACAGCGGGTTTACGCAGTATTTT	CASGSNSGFTQYF
TRBV5-1	.	.	TRBJ1-1	TGCGCCAGCAGGGAGGAGAACACTGAAGCTTTCTTT	CASREENTEAFF
TRBV21-1	.	.	TRBJ2-7	TGTGCCAGCAGCCCGGAGCCGGGGGTCAATGCCTACGAGCAGTACTTC	CASSPEPGVNAYEQYF
TRBV7-2	.	few	TRBJ2-1	TGTGCCAGCAGTAGGTCTAGCTCCTACAATGAGCAGTTCTTC	CASSRSSSYNEQFF
TRBV14	.	.	TRBJ2-1	TGTGCCAGCAGCCCCCTTCTGGGGAGAAATGAGCAGTTCTTC	CASSPLLGRNEQFF
TRBV28	.	.	TRBJ1-2	TGTGCCAGCAGTTTAGAACAGTCTTGGGGCTACACCTTC	CASSLEQSWGYTF
TRBV5-4	TRBD2	few	TRBJ2-3	TGTGCCAGCAGCCATCCACTAGCGGACCTCACAGATACGCAGTATTTT	CASSHPLADLTDTQYF
TRBV23-1	.	once	TRBJ1-1	TGCGCCAGCAGTCAATTTTCCCCTCGGGGTATGAACACTGAAGCTTTCTTT	CASSQFSPRGMNTEAFF
TRBV11-2	.	.	TRBJ2-7	TGTGCCAGCAGCTTAGCGGGCGGGGTTACGTACGAGCAGTACTTC	CASSLAGGVTYEQYF
TRBV5-1	TRBD2	.	TRBJ2-3	TGCGCCAGCAGACTTTACCATAGCGGGGCCGACACAGATACGCAGTATTTT	CASRLYHSGADTDTQYF
TRBV2	.	.	TRBJ1-2	TGTGCCAGCAGTGACCCCAGGGGCTTCTATGGCTACACCTTC	CASSDPRGFYGYTF
TRBV7-2	TRBD1	.	TRBJ1-2	TGTGCCAGCAGCCGGACAGGCGTAGTGTATGGCTACACCTTC	CASSRTGVVYGYTF
TRBV7-3	TRBD2	few	TRBJ2-7	TGTGCCAGCAGCCCTAGCGGGACCTCCTACGAGCAGTACTTC	CASSPSGTSYEQYF
TRBV9	TRBD2	once	TRBJ2-1	TGTGCCAGCAGCGTAGGCGGGGGTACAATCCGTGAGCAGTTCTTC	CASSVGGGTIREQFF
TRBV3-1/TRBV3-2	TRBD2	.	TRBJ2-7	TGTGCCAGCAGCCAAGTAGCGGGATTCTACGAGCAGTACTTC	CASSQVAGFYEQYF
TRBV10-1	TRBD2	.	TRBJ2-1	TGCGCCAGCTTGACCCCTAGTGGCGGGAGTCCCTACAATGAGCAGTTCTTC	CASLTPSGGSPYNEQFF
TRBV28	TRBD1	.	TRBJ1-1	TGTGCCAGCAAAACGAGGACAGGCGGCACTGAAGCTTTCTTT	CASKTRTGGTEAFF
TRBV13	.	.	TRBJ1-1	TGTGCCAGCAGCCTCCAACAGGGAAGCACTGAAGCTTTCTTT	CASSLQQGSTEAFF
TRBV28	TRBD2	.	TRBJ2-2	TGTGCCAGCAGTTTATCCCCTACCCTGGGAGGGTGGACCGGGGAGCTGTTTTTT	CASSLSPTLGGWTGELFF
TRBV9	.	.	TRBJ2-5	TGTGCCAGCAGCGTGTCAGATTACTACGGGGAGACCCAGTACTTC	CASSVSDYYGETQYF
TRBV5-1	.	.	TRBJ2-1	TGCGCCAGCAGTGGGCGGGGAGCGGAGGCCTACAATGAGCAGTTCTTC	CASSGRGAEAYNEQFF
TRBV4-3	TRBD2	once	TRBJ2-4	TGCGCCAGCAGCCAAGAAGCGACTAGCGGGAGAAACATTCAGTACTTC	CASSQEATSGRNIQYF
TRBV28	TRBD1	few	TRBJ1-1	TGTGCCAGCATCACAGACAGGGTCAGGGCTGAAGCTTTCTTT	CASITDRVRAEAFF
TRBV21-1	.	.	TRBJ1-5	TGTGCCAGCAGCAAAGACCGGTTCCCACGGAATCAGCCCCAGCATTTT	CASSKDRFPRNQPQHF
TRBV5-1	.	.	TRBJ1-5	TGCGCCAGCAGCTTGGACACAATTAGCAATCAGCCCCAGCATTTT	CASSLDTISNQPQHF
TRBV3-1/TRBV3-2	.	.	TRBJ1-1	TGTGCCAGCAGCATTAGAGCGTCGACGGCGAACACTGAAGCTTTCTTT	CASSIRASTANTEAFF
TRBV2	.	.	TRBJ2-6	TGTGCCAGCAGTCCTCAGGTGACTGGGGCCAACGTCCTGACTTTC	CASSPQVTGANVLTF
TRBV5-1	TRBD1	.	TRBJ1-1	TGCGCCAGCAGCTGGATGGCAGGGGGTGAAGCTTTCTTT	CASSWMAGGEAFF
TRBV13	.	once	TRBJ2-4	TGTGCCAGCAGCTTATCTCAGGGGGGCTCTCTAGCCAAAAACATTCAGTACTTC	CASSLSQGGSLAKNIQYF
TRBV28	TRBD1	.	TRBJ1-2	TGTGCCAGCAGAACCAACAGGGGGCAAGGCTACACCTTC	CASRTNRGQGYTF
TRBV5-5	TRBD2	.	TRBJ2-1	TGTGCCAGCAGCTTGCTAGCGGGAGGTTACAATGAGCAGTTCTTC	CASSLLAGGYNEQFF
TRBV5-6	.	.	TRBJ1-6	TGTGCCAGCAGGGAGCGGGGTATGGGTAATTCACCCCTCCACTTT	CASRERGMGNSPLHF
TRBV7-6	TRBD2	.	TRBJ2-7	TGTGCCAGCAGCTTAACTAGCGGGAGGGCTCTACATGCTTACGAGCAGTACTTC	CASSLTSGRALHAYEQYF